This T cell receptor beta chain stems from a study of shared clonotypes between healthy human individuals. Study-level results: Exclusively blood specimens were collected; tissue repertoires likely differ.

Donors comprised only Caucasian adults living in Nashville, Tennessee. Template amounts of roughly 280 ng DNA, tens of thousands of T cell genomes, were employed in unsorted PBMC replicate PCRs. Researchers sequenced unsorted PBMC DNA using ten immunoSEQ deep assay plates. The table came from immunoSEQ multiplex PCR; TCRdb's copy has only in-frame clones and leaves some out. The sample carries over 400,000 clones, 81% recorded once. The germline CDR1 and CDR2 sequences are MDHEN and SYDVKM. V was shortened by 1 base and J by 0 bases, with 15 bases between the two germline ends. The CDR3 covers 17 residues. On this clone: The antigen is not known.

Material for sequencing was PBMCs. The sequence was collected from a woman aged 40 to 49 in good health. Some clones in this sample may be carry-over from other donors' samples. This rearrangement joins TRBV28 to TRBJ2-5; D is perhaps TRBD1 or TRBD2 (6 bases each). The chain's CDR3 is CASSLLGAGPNQETQYF. The CDR3 nucleotides are TGTGCCAGCAGTTTATTGGGGGCGGGACCAAACCAAGAGACCCAGTACTTC.